A single sample is the source of the 17 T cell receptor beta chains below, sequenced in a study of cytomegalovirus exposure and HLA in healthy donors. Both 60 Vbeta primers and 13 Jbeta primers went into the PCR. Sequenced by immunoSEQ multiplex PCR; TCRdb stores in-frame clones only, minus some. In the table there are 75,000 to 100,000 clones, roughly 75% of which are singletons. Sample: PBMCs. Receptors were obtained from a man aged 30-40 years in good health and CMV-seronegative.

The chain uses TRBV5-1 and TRBJ2-1; D unclear. Trimming removed 0 bases from V and 4 bases from J, with 5 bases in between. Germline V gene sequence: CDR1 SGHRS, CDR2 YFSETQ. The CDR3 covers 13 residues. In nucleotides, the CDR3 is TGCGCCAGCAGCTTGGCCCCGTACAATGAGCAGTTCTTC. Its translation is CASSLAPYNEQFF.

This clone has a single count. V gene TRBV5-4 combines with J gene TRBJ2-7, with 8 bases aligning to TRBD2. The V gene's germline CDR1 is SGHNT and CDR2 YYREEE (reference sequence). Unmatched junction bases numbered 11, after V lost 4 bases and J lost 5 bases. The CDR3 runs 15 residues. CDR3 amino acids: CASSADSTSGDEQYF. The CDR3 bases are TGTGCCAGCAGCGCCGACTCAACTAGCGGCGACGAGCAGTACTTC.

The chain is built from TRBV28 and TRBJ1-1; D gene ambiguous. This CDR3 is 14 amino acids long. With 6 bases removed from V and 1 base from J, the gap between germline ends came to 12 bases. From germline, CDR1 is MDHEN and CDR2 SYDVKM. CDR3 protein: CASSLRTANTEAFF. The CDR3 DNA reads as TGTGCCAGCAGCCTCCGAACTGCGAACACTGAAGCTTTCTTT.

The sample holds one count of this clone. V usage is TRBV5-6 and J usage is TRBJ1-1; D is possibly TRBD1 (5 bases). CDR1 is SGHDT and CDR2 is YYEEEE in the germline V gene. The CDR3 is 14 amino acids. With 4 bases removed from V and 1 base from J, the gap between germline ends came to 11 bases. The CDR3 DNA sequence: TGTGCCAGCAGCGGCGGGGGTCCGAACACTGAAGCTTTCTTT. It is translated as CASSGGGPNTEAFF.

The rearrangement links TRBV5-1 to TRBJ2-2, with TRBD1 identical over 8 bases. CDR1 and CDR2 (germline): SGHRS, YFSETQ. The CDR3 spans 16 residues. The junction had 2 bases not matched to a gene; V was cut back by 0 bases and J by 1 base. CDR3 amino acids: CASSLAGTGNTGELFF. DNA for the CDR3: TGCGCCAGCAGCTTGGCCGGGACAGGGAACACCGGGGAGCTGTTTTTT.

The chain recombines TRBV11-3 with TRBJ2-7, with TRBD1 matching over 8 bases. Germline-derived CDR1 and CDR2 are SGHNT and YENEEA. Losses at the gene ends were 6 bases for V and 1 base for J; bases not matched to a gene: 5. CDR3 length equals 14 residues. DNA of the CDR3: TGTGCCAGCAGTCCTGGGACAGGTTCCTACGAGCAGTACTTC. Amino acid sequence: CASSPGTGSYEQYF.

This chain joins TRBV7-2 and TRBJ2-5, with TRBD2 matching over 9 bases. The CDR3 spans 15 residues. V lost 3 bases and J lost 4; bases outside the gene matches: 6. Germline V gene sequence: CDR1 SGHTA, CDR2 FQGNSA. The DNA of the CDR3 is TGTGCCAGCAGCTTGTTCAGTAGCGGGAGAGAGACCCAGTACTTC. Residues: CASSLFSSGRETQYF.

This clone turned up a few times. CDR3 in amino acids: CASTDSQGASYNEQFF. The CDR3 DNA reads as TGTGCCAGTACCGACTCACAGGGGGCCTCCTACAATGAGCAGTTCTTC. The gene calls are TRBV19 and TRBJ2-1, with 9 bases fitting TRBD1. In germline, CDR1 is LNHDA, CDR2 SQIVND (reference sequence). The CDR3 is 16 residues long. The V segment lost 7 bases and the J segment 0 bases; nucleotides outside the gene matches: 7.

The chain uses TRBV11-3 and TRBJ1-4, with 7 bases identical to TRBD1. In germline, CDR1 is SGHNT, CDR2 YENEEA. This CDR3 contains 19 residues. The V gene end was trimmed by 4 bases and the J gene end by 4 bases; junction bases not matched to a gene: 18. CDR3 loop: CASSSSSYHNRGHNEKLFF. The CDR3 bases are TGTGCCAGCAGCTCTTCCTCCTACCATAACAGGGGCCATAATGAAAAACTGTTTTTT. Full variable domain (outside the CDR3, taken from reference TRBV11-3 and TRBJ1-4): EAGVVQSPRYKIIEKKQPVAFWCNPISGHNTLYWYLQNLGQGPELLIRYENEEAVDDSQLPKDRFSAERLKGVDSTLKIQPAELGDSAVYLCASSSSSYHNRGHNEKLFFGSGTQLSVL.

The chain employs TRBV7-2 and TRBJ1-1, with TRBD1 matching 7 bases. The CDR3 consists of 14 residues. CDR1 and CDR2 from the germline V gene are SGHTA and FQGNSA. Unmatched junction bases numbered 10, after V lost 5 bases and J lost 7 bases. Here the CDR3 DNA reads TGTGCCAGCAGCCGCGGACAGGCGAACCATGAAGCTTTCTTT. Protein: CASSRGQANHEAFF.

This clone was found a few times. This chain joins TRBV6-1 and TRBJ2-1, with D uncertain. CDR1 MNHNS and CDR2 SASEGT come from the germline V gene. Trimming left V 4 bases short and J 4 bases short, with 8 bases between. The CDR3 contains 13 residues. The chain's CDR3 is CASSGSQYNEQFF. Here the CDR3 DNA reads TGTGCCAGCAGTGGATCACAGTACAATGAGCAGTTCTTC.

This clone was counted between two and nine times. V and J are TRBV2 and TRBJ2-7; the D gene is possibly TRBD2 (7 bases). V was cut by 5 bases and J by 2 bases, with 16 bases left in between. Germline values: CDR1 SNHLY, CDR2 FYNNEI. This CDR3 has 15 residues. The CDR3 nucleotides are TGTGCCAGCAGTCCGAGGGGGGGGAAAGCCTACGAGCAGTACTTC. It yields the protein CASSPRGGKAYEQYF.

The chain carries TRBV6-5 and TRBJ1-2; 7 nucleotides line up with TRBD1. There are 15 residues in the CDR3. V lost 6 bases to trimming and J lost 7 bases; unmatched junction nucleotides: 14. Germline CDR1 reads MNHEY; CDR2 reads SVGAGI. The CDR3 coding sequence is TGTGCCAGCAGCCCCACAGGGGTTCAGAGGGTTGGCTACACCTTC. It translates to CASSPTGVQRVGYTF.

This chain joins TRBV2 and TRBJ2-2, with TRBD1 matching over 8 bases. The CDR3 has 15 residues. With V trimmed by 6 bases and J by 4 bases, 7 bases remained unmatched. From germline, CDR1 is SNHLY and CDR2 FYNNEI. The CDR3 sequence is CASRDRDRGTGELFF. CDR3 bases: TGTGCCAGCAGGGACAGGGATCGGGGCACCGGGGAGCTGTTTTTT. Supplemented by reference TRBV2 and TRBJ2-2, the full variable domain reads EPEVTQTPSHQVTQMGQEVILRCVPISNHLYFYWYRQILGQKVEFLVSFYNNEISEKSEIFDDQFSVERPDGSNFTLKIRSTKLEDSAMYFCASRDRDRGTGELFFGEGSRLTVL.

The chain employs TRBV18 and TRBJ1-5; D gene unclear. The CDR3 is 14 amino acids. The ends were cut back, 6 bases at V and 2 bases at J, with 11 bases in the middle. CDR1 and CDR2 from the germline V gene are KGHSH and LQKENI. The CDR3 DNA sequence: TGTGCCAGCTCGCCCAGCGACGGCAATCAGCCCCAGCATTTT. As protein: CASSPSDGNQPQHF.

The genes are TRBV6-1 and TRBJ2-7, with D possibly matching TRBD1 (6 bases). V was trimmed by 5 bases and J by 1 base, leaving 15 bases between them. Germline CDR1 reads MNHNS; CDR2 reads SASEGT. This CDR3 is built from 15 residues. This chain's CDR3 is CASSPRQVVSYEQYF. In DNA form, the CDR3 reads TGTGCCAGCAGTCCTAGACAGGTAGTTTCCTACGAGCAGTACTTC.

The chain couples TRBV27 to TRBJ2-7, with 10 bases lining up with TRBD2. V shed 4 bases and J 5 bases; nucleotides not matched to a gene: 11. This CDR3 has 16 amino acids. From germline, CDR1 is MNHEY and CDR2 SMNVEV (reference sequence). The CDR3 reads CASSYLSSGSIHEQYF. CDR3 DNA sequence: TGTGCCAGCAGTTACCTCTCTAGCGGGAGTATCCACGAGCAGTACTTC.